Here is one TCR beta chain with its context. This sample stems from a study of blood T cell repertoires in COVID-19. Study-level information: Both acute and convalescent COVID-19 samples were obtained from the United States, Italy and Spain. PBMCs, B-cell-depleted T cells, or T cells were the source of the cDNA or gDNA that made up the material.

Patients in Seattle were enrolled during active infection, then followed longitudinally. The CDR3 length is 12 residues. Trimming left V 5 bases short and J 8 bases short, with 12 bases between. Germline CDR1 reads LNHDA; CDR2 reads SQIVND (reference sequence). Study processing details: Amplified reference gene primers provided the basis for estimating nucleated cell counts. Produced via immunoSEQ multiplex PCR; TCRdb's table is partial and in-frame only. From that table come the V and J calls and clone size; the DNA was used to work out D and trimming. The sample has fewer than 200,000 clones; approximately 86% are singletons.

The source of this sequence is a woman aged 80 or over with COVID-19, enrolled during active disease. The chain carries TRBV19 and TRBJ1-2, with D possibly matching TRBD1 (5 bases). Sequenced sample: peripheral blood. CDR3 loop: CASSGALRGYTF. The CDR3 DNA reads TGTGCCAGTAGTGGGGCGCTTCGGGGCTACACCTTC.